This T cell receptor beta chain was identified during a study of identical twins. Findings and limits, study-wide: Sharing of beta out-of-frame sequences by twins showed a weaker excess.

Unique molecular identifiers were present on cDNA, and template switching added a universal primer site. Using its own MiXCR run on the 5' RACE reads, TCRdb lists one record per CDR3 protein. In the table there are just under 650,000 distinct CDR3 sequences, around 7.5% of which are singletons. With 6 bases removed from V and 0 bases from J, the gap between germline ends came to 11 bases. This CDR3 comprises 14 residues. From germline, CDR1 is MNHEY and CDR2 SMNVEV (reference sequence). The sample holds many counts of this clonotype. What it recognizes is unknown. The same data also went into a second study, on yellow fever vaccine responses in identical twins.

This clonotype originated in a woman between 18 and 29 years old in good health. The chain couples TRBV27 to TRBJ1-1, with unresolved D. The sequenced sample consisted of PBMCs. The CDR3 region has the DNA TGTGCCAGCAGGGATGGGCTGCTGAACACTGAAGCTTTCTTT. Its protein is CASRDGLLNTEAFF.